This T cell receptor (beta chain) was identified during a study of blood T cells in healthy people across ages. Next came a second PCR, run for about 7 to 12 cycles, which used a sample-barcoded 5' primer along with a J-beta primer mix. TCRdb used MiXCR to reprocess the 5' RACE reads, holding one entry per CDR3 protein. The data contain about 970,000 distinct CDR3 sequences, just over 50% of them singletons. Study-wide results and caveats: Unsorted PBMC material precluded a definitive naive versus antigen-experienced comparison.

The CDR3 is 13 residues long. Looked up from germline, CDR1 is SQVTM and CDR2 is ANQGSEA. After removal of 6 bases from V and 3 bases from J, the junction contained 4 bases not matched to a gene. This clonotype was counted between two and nine times. Its antigen is not identified. Material for sequencing was blood. This sequence joins TRBV29-1 and TRBJ2-7; 11 nucleotides line up with TRBD2. The source is a woman in her sixties or seventies in good health. The CDR3 DNA sequence: TGCAGCGTGCGTACTAGCGGGGGCTACGAGCAGTACTTC. This translates into CSVRTSGGYEQYF.